Reported below is one TCR beta chain. Its specificity is unknown. Assay used: immunoSEQ multiplex PCR; TCRdb lists only in-frame clones, some missing. The sample lists 45,000 or so clones, 85% to 90% seen once, with around 5.4% in the top ten. The data are from a study of a mutant IDH1 vaccine in newly diagnosed glioma. As for the study in general: Week 47 marked visit V13, whereas week 35 marked visit V12. Study outcomes and limitations: Pseudoprogression seemingly bore no relation to changes in top peripheral T cell clonotypes. In about 93% of patients, immune responses induced by the vaccine occurred.

Germline loops: CDR1 LNHNV, CDR2 YYDKDF (reference sequence). The CDR3 totals 15 residues. Trimming cost V 5 bases and J 4 bases; bases outside gene matches: 8. As for time point: week 35, safety follow-up. A single vaccine dose contained 300 ug of mutant IDH1 20-mer peptide, and topical imiquimod was used with it. Weeks 1, 3, 5, 7, 11, 15, 19 and 23 were when patients received their eight vaccinations. The source of this sequence is a woman between 40 and 55 years old with glioma. The chain uses TRBV15 and TRBJ1-5; 7 bases fit TRBD1. The sample was PBMCs, taken from a glioma patient whose treatment included an IDH1 peptide vaccine. CDR3 residues: CATSGDDRVNQPQHF. The CDR3 DNA sequence: TGTGCCACCAGCGGGGACGACAGGGTTAATCAGCCCCAGCATTTT. Drawing the rest from reference TRBV15 and TRBJ1-5, the complete variable domain is DAMVIQNPRYQVTQFGKPVTLSCSQTLNHNVMYWYQQKSSQAPKLLFHYYDKDFNNEADTPDNFQSRRPNTSFCFLDIRSPGLGDTAMYLCATSGDDRVNQPQHFGDGTRLSIL.